These 18 T cell receptor beta chains share one sample of origin, sequenced in a study of T cell clonality in common variable immunodeficiency. Assay: immunoSEQ multiplex PCR; the TCRdb copy retains only in-frame clones and omits some. The repertoire has about 47,000 clones, none seen only once; the ten largest take 0.6% to 0.8%. The sequenced sample consisted of peripheral blood mononuclear cells. Source of these receptors: a person aged 18 to 75 in good health.

This clone was observed at least ten times. Coverage ceases 3 residues before the CDR3 finishes, and the germline J gene fills in the end. The chain combines TRBV9 with TRBJ1-1, with D uncertain. Per the germline V gene, CDR1 is SGDLS and CDR2 is YYNGEE. The CDR3 runs to 14 residues. Trimming removed 3 bases at V and 4 bases at J, with 13 bases between. The covered CDR3 bases are TGTGCCAGCAGCGGCCAACTACTTAGCACTGAA. This gives the protein CASSGQLLSTE. The whole CDR3 sequence reads CASSGQLLSTEAFF. Filled out from reference TRBV9 and TRBJ1-1, the complete variable domain reads DSGVTQTPKHLITATGQRVTLRCSPRSGDLSVYWYQQSLDQGLQFLIQYYNGEERAKGNILERFSAQQFPDLHSELNLSSLELGDSALYFCASSGQLLSTEAFFGQGTRLTVV.

This clone was detected ten times or more. The read comes to an end 3 residues before the CDR3 does, leaving the germline J gene to fill in the end. The genes are TRBV7-3 and TRBJ1-1; no clear D. CDR1 is SGHTA, CDR2 FQGTGA, per germline. V was pared by 1 base and J by 3 bases, with 6 bases between. The CDR3 consists of 13 residues. The DNA read from the CDR3 is TGTGCCAGCAGCTTAATAAAGGACACTGAA. It codes for CASSLIKDTE. The complete CDR3 reads CASSLIKDTEAFF.

This clone occurred many times. Sequencing ends 3 residues short of the CDR3 end; the germline J gene provides the rest. The V and J genes are TRBV7-9 and TRBJ2-5; weak D call: TRBD1 (7 bases). V was shortened by 5 bases and J by 1 base, with 14 bases between the two germline ends. Per the germline V gene, CDR1 is SEHNR and CDR2 is FQNEAQ (reference sequence). The CDR3 length is 15 residues. The CDR3 DNA, read in part, is TGTGCCAGCAGCGGGACAGTAGCGGCCCAAGAGACC. It specifies CASSGTVAAQET. The entire CDR3 is CASSGTVAAQETQYF.

This clone came up many times. Read data end 3 residues before the CDR3 end; the end is taken from the germline J gene. The V and J genes are TRBV10-3 and TRBJ2-7, with D possibly matching TRBD2 (5 bases). The CDR3 consists of 15 residues. Trimming stripped 6 bases from V and 5 bases from J, with 20 bases between. Germline V CDR1 and CDR2: ENHRY, SYGVKD. CDR3 sequence: CAISPDSSHNDEQYF. The part of the CDR3 DNA that was read is TGTGCCATCAGCCCGGACTCCTCCCACAATGACGAG.

This clone was recorded many times. The CDR3 end lies 3 residues beyond the end of the read and is filled in from the germline J gene. The genes are TRBV6-4 and TRBJ2-3; 12 positions agree with TRBD1. The germline V gene has CDR1 MRHNA and CDR2 SNTAGT. The CDR3 contains 15 residues. The ends lost 3 bases at V and 4 bases at J; junction bases unmatched: 2. The covered CDR3 bases are TGTGCCAGCAGTGAAGGGACAGGGGGCTCAGATACG. Amino acids: CASSEGTGGSDT. The whole CDR3 reads CASSEGTGGSDTQYF.

This clone was found many times. The read falls 3 residues short of the CDR3 end, and the missing part is taken from the germline J gene. This chain uses TRBV5-1 with TRBJ2-7; no clear D gene. V was cut by 2 bases and J by 3 bases, with 6 bases left in between. Germline CDR1 and CDR2: SGHRS and YFSETQ. CDR3 size: 12 residues. CDR3 DNA, as far as it was read: TGCGCCAGCAGCTTTAACAACTACGAG. Translation: CASSFNNYE. The CDR3 reads in full as CASSFNNYEQYF.

Ten or more counts support this clone. The read ends 3 residues shy of where the CDR3 ends; the end is completed using the germline J gene. This chain links TRBV11-2 with TRBJ1-1; a weak D match, TRBD1 (6 bases). The germline CDR1 and CDR2 sequences are SGHAT and FQNNGV. CDR3 length: 12 amino acids. The part of the CDR3 DNA that was read is TGTGCCAGCAGCCAACTGCAGGGGAAA. As protein: CASSQLQGK. The entire CDR3 is CASSQLQGKAFF.

This clone was seen repeatedly, ten times or more. Coverage ceases 3 residues before the CDR3 finishes, and the germline J gene fills in the end. V and J are TRBV5-1 and TRBJ2-5, with D perhaps matching TRBD2 (5 bases). Trimming removed 5 bases at V and 4 bases at J, with 18 bases between. Germline loops: CDR1 SGHRS, CDR2 YFSETQ. The CDR3 runs 15 residues. The CDR3 protein is CASRQSGYGRETQYF. The DNA read from the CDR3 is TGCGCCAGCAGACAGAGCGGCTACGGGCGAGAGACC.

Many counts were recorded for this clone. The read gets to within 3 residues of the CDR3 end, and the germline J gene fills in the rest. This chain links TRBV4-1 with TRBJ2-7; 11 bases align to TRBD2. V lost 2 bases and J lost 5; bases outside the gene matches: 8. The length of the CDR3 is 16 residues. Germline V gene lookup returns CDR1 MGHRA and CDR2 YSYEKL. The CDR3 bases that were read are TGCGCCAGCAGCCAATTAGCTAGCGGGAGGTCCCACGAG. This translates into CASSQLASGRSHE. The full CDR3 sequence reads CASSQLASGRSHEQYF.

This clone has ten or more counts. Incomplete CDR3 DNA: TGTGCCAGCAGCCTTCAGTGGGGGGGTCAAGAGACC. Its protein product is CASSLQWGGQET. The entire CDR3 protein is CASSLQWGGQETQYF. The V and J genes are TRBV14 and TRBJ2-5, with 7 bases lining up with TRBD2. The read comes to an end 3 residues before the CDR3 does, leaving the germline J gene to fill in the end. Germline V gene data show CDR1 as SGHDN and CDR2 as FVKESK. The CDR3 has 15 amino acids. J was trimmed by 2 bases and V by 4 bases; bases with no gene match: 7.

To note about this clone: The sequenced fragment ends 3 residues before the CDR3 boundary, so the rest is inferred from the germline J gene. This chain uses TRBV25-1 with TRBJ1-1; perhaps TRBD1 as D (5 bases). V was cut by 6 bases and J by 5 bases, with 10 bases left in between. CDR1 MGHDK and CDR2 SYGVNS come from the germline V gene. The CDR3 spans 12 residues. CDR3 bases read: TGTGCCAGCAGATTGGGGGGAACTGAA. Translated: CASRLGGTE. The full CDR3 protein is CASRLGGTEAFF.

This clone has at least ten counts. The sequenced part of the CDR3 DNA is TGTGCCAGTAGTCTCGGTGTTTGGGGGGCTAATGAAAAA. Translated: CASSLGVWGANEK. The CDR3 reads in full as CASSLGVWGANEKLFF. The chain links TRBV19 to TRBJ1-4; D possibly corresponds to TRBD1 (5 bases). Read data end 3 residues before the CDR3 end; the end is taken from the germline J gene. With 5 bases removed from V and 3 bases from J, the gap between germline ends came to 16 bases. This CDR3 spans 16 amino acids. Per the germline V gene, CDR1 is LNHDA and CDR2 is SQIVND (reference sequence).

This clone occurred many times. The read ends 3 residues early relative to the CDR3; the germline J gene fills the gap. V is TRBV19 and J is TRBJ2-1, with 9 bases lining up with TRBD2. Germline CDR1 reads LNHDA; CDR2 reads SQIVND (reference sequence). This CDR3 region has 17 residues. V trimming: 3 bases; J trimming: 4 bases; junction bases outside the gene matches: 10. CDR3 DNA, as far as it was read: TGTGCCAGTAGTATGAGGGCTAGCGGGGCTGGATACAATGAG. Translation gives CASSMRASGAGYNE. The entire CDR3 protein is CASSMRASGAGYNEQFF. The variable domain in full, completed from reference TRBV19 and TRBJ2-1, reads DGGITQSPKYLFRKEGQNVTLSCEQNLNHDAMYWYRQDPGQGLRLIYYSQIVNDFQKGDIAEGYSVSREKKESFPLTVTSAQKNPTAFYLCASSMRASGAGYNEQFFGPGTRLTVL.

This clone was recorded many times. Read coverage stops 3 residues before the CDR3 terminus; the germline J gene supplies the remainder. The chain uses TRBV4-1 and TRBJ2-1, with TRBD2 as a possible D gene (5 bases). Trimming took off 1 base at V and 4 bases at J, with 14 bases between the two ends. Germline V lookup: CDR1 MGHRA, CDR2 YSYEKL. There are 16 residues in the CDR3. CDR3 loop: CASSQAPSGPYNEQFF. CDR3 DNA, as far as it was read: TGCGCCAGCAGCCAAGCTCCCAGCGGACCTTACAATGAG.

This clone was counted at least ten times. The read terminates 3 residues ahead of where the CDR3 ends, so the germline J gene completes it. The chain carries TRBV20-1 and TRBJ1-5; TRBD1 is a possible D gene (6 bases). Per germline, CDR1 DFQATT and CDR2 SNEGSKA (reference sequence). Trimming pared 3 bases from V and 1 base from J, leaving 10 bases between. The CDR3 totals 14 residues. The sequenced part of the CDR3 DNA is TGCAGTGCTAGCCCAGGGGCCAGCAATCAGCCC. Translating it yields CSASPGASNQP. The CDR3 reads in full as CSASPGASNQPQHF.

There are many counts of this clone. The read terminates 3 residues before the CDR3 end, so the remaining end is supplied by the germline J gene. The same CDR3 is also encoded by other DNA sequences in this sample. The genes are TRBV6-1 and TRBJ1-2, with D maybe TRBD1 (6 bases). CDR1 and CDR2 from the germline V gene are MNHNS and SASEGT. V lost 1 base and J lost 3, with 12 bases in between. CDR3 length: 15 residues. CDR3 bases read: TGTGCCAGCAGTGAAGGGACAGCCCCCCACTATGGC. It encodes CASSEGTAPHYG. The full-length CDR3 reads as CASSEGTAPHYGYTF.

This clone appeared many times. The read terminates 3 residues ahead of where the CDR3 ends, so the germline J gene completes it. This sequence joins TRBV2 and TRBJ1-1, with D possibly matching TRBD1 (6 bases). Germline assignment: CDR1 SNHLY and CDR2 FYNNEI. The CDR3 covers 14 residues. Trimming removed 6 bases at V and 1 base at J, with 12 bases between. The DNA read from the CDR3 is TGTGCCAGCAGGGTGACAGGCACGAACACTGAA. Protein: CASRVTGTNTE. The full CDR3 is CASRVTGTNTEAFF.

This clone has ten or more counts. The CDR3 region is CASSLEGASNTEAFF. CDR3 bases read: TGTGCCAGCAGCTTGGAGGGGGCATCGAACACTGAA. The genes are TRBV7-9 and TRBJ1-1; 7 bases fit TRBD1. The CDR3 goes on 3 residues after the read ends, and that part is filled in from the germline J gene. V lost 3 bases to trimming and J lost 1 base; unmatched junction nucleotides: 5. CDR3 length: 15 residues. Germline loops: CDR1 SEHNR, CDR2 FQNEAQ (reference sequence).